This T cell receptor beta chain was sequenced in a study of technical replicates of blood from a handful of donors. The protocol was immunoSEQ multiplex PCR, while the TCRdb copy is restricted to in-frame clones and leaves out a portion. The sample includes 65,000 to 80,000 clones, approximately 96% of them seen just once. The CDR3 sequence is 20 residues long. V dropped 1 base and J dropped 3; count of bases not matched to a gene: 16. Germline V lookup: CDR1 SGHRS, CDR2 YFSETQ. This receptor was identified in a human donor in good health. The sequenced material came from T cells isolated from PBMCs. The J gene is TRBJ2-1, the V gene TRBV5-1; 10 bases agree with TRBD2. The CDR3 nucleotides read TGCGCCAGCAGCTTGCGGGGGACAGTGATGTCTAGCGGGGGCTACAATGAGCAGTTCTTC. This gives the protein CASSLRGTVMSSGGYNEQFF.